This T cell receptor (beta chain) originates from a study of blood T cell repertoires in COVID-19. Study details: Material from acute and convalescent COVID-19 was sourced from the United States, Italy and Spain. T cells, B-cell-depleted T cells, or PBMCs supplied cDNA or gDNA.

Methods used by the authors: Reference gene primers were amplified, and this amplification served to estimate nucleated cell counts. Using immunoSEQ multiplex PCR, the repertoire was profiled, and TCRdb retains in-frame clones only, with some absent. V and J calls plus clone size are reproduced from that table; the DNA served to infer D and trimming. In the table there are approximately 100,000 clones, 85% to 90% of which are singletons. The V and J ends lost 2 bases and 5 bases respectively, with 19 bases between them. There are 16 residues in the CDR3. Germline V CDR1 and CDR2: KGHSH, LQKENI. The chain combines TRBV18 with TRBJ2-7; tentatively, D is TRBD1 (5 bases). The source material was peripheral blood. The sequence derives from a woman aged 80 or older with acute or convalescent COVID-19. The CDR3 DNA sequence: TGTGCCAGCTCACCATTACAGGACCTACACGCCAACGAGCAGTACTTC. It yields the protein CASSPLQDLHANEQYF.